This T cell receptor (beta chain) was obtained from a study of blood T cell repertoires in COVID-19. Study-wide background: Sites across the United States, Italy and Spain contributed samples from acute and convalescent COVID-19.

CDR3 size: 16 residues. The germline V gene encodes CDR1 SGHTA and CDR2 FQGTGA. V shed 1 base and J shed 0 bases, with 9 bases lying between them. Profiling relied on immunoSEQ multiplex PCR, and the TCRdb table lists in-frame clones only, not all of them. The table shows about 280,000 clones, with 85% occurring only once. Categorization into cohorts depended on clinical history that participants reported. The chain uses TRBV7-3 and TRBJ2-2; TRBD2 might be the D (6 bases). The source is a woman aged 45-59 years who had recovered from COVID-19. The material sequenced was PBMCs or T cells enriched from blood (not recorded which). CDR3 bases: TGTGCCAGCAGCTTAATGGCGGGATCGAACACCGGGGAGCTGTTTTTT. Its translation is CASSLMAGSNTGELFF. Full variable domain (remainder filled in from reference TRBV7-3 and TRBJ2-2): GAGVSQTPSNKVTEKGKYVELRCDPISGHTALYWYRQSLGQGPEFLIYFQGTGAADDSGLPNDRFFAVRPEGSVSTLKIQRTERGDSAVYLCASSLMAGSNTGELFFGEGSRLTVL.